This T cell receptor beta chain was sequenced during a study of cytomegalovirus exposure and HLA in healthy donors. Study results and caveats: The only immune exposure information that was available was CMV serostatus.

Vbeta (60) and Jbeta (13) primers were used in the PCR. Libraries were prepared by immunoSEQ multiplex PCR; TCRdb keeps only in-frame clonotypes and omits some of them. The sample shows 150,000 to 200,000 clones, 65% to 70% of them seen only once. Turning to this clone: What it binds is not known.

The V end was cut by 5 bases, the J end by 9 bases, with 9 bases between. The CDR3 consists of 11 residues. CDR1 is SGHTS and CDR2 is YDEGEE in the germline V gene. The sequence was collected from a woman aged 18-29 years in good health and CMV-seropositive. The sequencing sample was made of PBMCs. The chain combines TRBV5-8 with TRBJ2-1; D is ambiguous. CDR3 sequence (DNA): TGTGCCAGCAGGTTAGTCCGTGAGCAGTTCTTC. It yields the protein CASRLVREQFF.